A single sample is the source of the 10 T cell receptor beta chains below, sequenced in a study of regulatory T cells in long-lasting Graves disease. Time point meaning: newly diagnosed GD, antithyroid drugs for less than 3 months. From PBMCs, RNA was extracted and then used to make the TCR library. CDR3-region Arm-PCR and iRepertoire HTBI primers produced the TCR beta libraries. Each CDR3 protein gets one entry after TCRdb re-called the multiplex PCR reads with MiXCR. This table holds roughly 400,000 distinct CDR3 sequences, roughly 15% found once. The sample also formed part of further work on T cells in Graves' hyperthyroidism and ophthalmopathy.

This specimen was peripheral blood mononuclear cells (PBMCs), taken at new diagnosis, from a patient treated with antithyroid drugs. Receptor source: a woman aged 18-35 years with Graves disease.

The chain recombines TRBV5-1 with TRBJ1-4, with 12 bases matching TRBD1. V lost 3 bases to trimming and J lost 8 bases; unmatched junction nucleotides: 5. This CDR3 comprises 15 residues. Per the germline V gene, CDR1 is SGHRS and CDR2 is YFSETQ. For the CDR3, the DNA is TGCGCCAGCAGCTCTGGGACAGGGGGCGCGGAAAAACTGTTTTTT. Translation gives CASSSGTGGAEKLFF.

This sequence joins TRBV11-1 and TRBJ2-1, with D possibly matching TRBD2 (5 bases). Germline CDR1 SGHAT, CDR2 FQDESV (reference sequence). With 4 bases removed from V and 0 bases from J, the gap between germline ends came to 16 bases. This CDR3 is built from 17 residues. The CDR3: CASSWRLAGRSYNEQFF. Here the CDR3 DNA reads TGTGCCAGCAGCTGGCGGCTGGCGGGCCGCTCCTACAATGAGCAGTTCTTC. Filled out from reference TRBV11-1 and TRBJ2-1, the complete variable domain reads EAEVAQSPRYKITEKSQAVAFWCDPISGHATLYWYRQILGQGPELLVQFQDESVVDDSQLPKDRFSAERLKGVDSTLKIQPAELGDSAMYLCASSWRLAGRSYNEQFFGPGTRLTVL.

The chain's CDR3 is CASRTSAGQGYEKLFF. In nucleotides, the CDR3 is TGTGCCAGCAGGACCTCGGCGGGACAGGGCTATGAAAAACTGTTTTTT. The genes are TRBV7-9 and TRBJ1-4, with 9 bases identical to TRBD1. The junction had 11 bases not matched to a gene; V was cut back by 6 bases and J by 6 bases. The length of the CDR3 is 16 residues. From germline, CDR1 is SEHNR and CDR2 FQNEAQ (reference sequence). The full variable domain, with the rest looked up from reference TRBV7-9 and TRBJ1-4, is DTGVSQNPRHKITKRGQNVTFRCDPISEHNRLYWYRQTLGQGPEFLTYFQNEAQLEKSRLLSDRFSAERPKGSFSTLEIQRTEQGDSAMYLCASRTSAGQGYEKLFFGSGTQLSVL.

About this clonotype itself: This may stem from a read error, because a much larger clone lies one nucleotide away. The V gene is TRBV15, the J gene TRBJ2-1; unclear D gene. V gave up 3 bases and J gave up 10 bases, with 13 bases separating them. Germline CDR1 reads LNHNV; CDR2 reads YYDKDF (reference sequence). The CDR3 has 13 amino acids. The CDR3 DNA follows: TGTGCCACCAGCAGCGTACCAGGTTACGAGCAGTTCTTC. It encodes CATSSVPGYEQFF.

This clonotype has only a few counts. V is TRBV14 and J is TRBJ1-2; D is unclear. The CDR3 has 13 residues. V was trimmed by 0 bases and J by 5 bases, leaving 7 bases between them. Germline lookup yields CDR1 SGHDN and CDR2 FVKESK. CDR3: CASSQDLRYGYTF. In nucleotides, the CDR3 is TGTGCCAGCAGCCAAGATTTGCGGTATGGCTACACCTTC.

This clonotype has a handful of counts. The CDR3 DNA is TGTGCCACCAGTGACGGTTGGAATCAGCCCCAGCATTTT. It is translated as CATSDGWNQPQHF. The gene calls are TRBV24-1 and TRBJ1-5, with unresolved D. The CDR3 runs 13 residues. Germline-derived CDR1 and CDR2 are KGHDR and SFDVKD. Trimming stripped 4 bases from V and 4 bases from J, with 7 bases between.

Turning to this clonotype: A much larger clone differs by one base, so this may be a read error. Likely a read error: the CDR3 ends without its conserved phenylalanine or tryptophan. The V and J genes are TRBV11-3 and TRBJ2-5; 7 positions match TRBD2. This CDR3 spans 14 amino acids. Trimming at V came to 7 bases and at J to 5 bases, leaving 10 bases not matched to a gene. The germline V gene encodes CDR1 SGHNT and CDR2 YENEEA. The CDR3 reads CASIHRLATETQYI. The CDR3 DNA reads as TGTGCCAGCATACATCGACTAGCTACGGAGACCCAGTACATC.

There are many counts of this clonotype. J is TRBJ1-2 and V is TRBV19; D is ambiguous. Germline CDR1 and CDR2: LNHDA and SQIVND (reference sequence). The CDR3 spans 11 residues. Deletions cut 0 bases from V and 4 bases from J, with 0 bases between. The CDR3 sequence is CASSIDYGYTF. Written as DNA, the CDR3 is TGTGCCAGTAGTATAGACTATGGCTACACCTTC.

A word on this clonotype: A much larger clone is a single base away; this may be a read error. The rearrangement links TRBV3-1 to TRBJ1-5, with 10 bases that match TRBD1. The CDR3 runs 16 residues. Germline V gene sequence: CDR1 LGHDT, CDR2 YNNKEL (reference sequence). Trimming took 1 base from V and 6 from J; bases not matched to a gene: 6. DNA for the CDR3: TGTGCCAGCAGCCAAGGGGGGGACAGGGGCAGTCAGCCCCAGCATTTT. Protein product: CASSQGGDRGSQPQHF.

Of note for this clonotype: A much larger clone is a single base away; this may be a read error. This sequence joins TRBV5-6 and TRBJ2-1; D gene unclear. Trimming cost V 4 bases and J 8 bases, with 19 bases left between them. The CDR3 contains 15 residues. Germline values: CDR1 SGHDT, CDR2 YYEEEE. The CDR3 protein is CASSGAGTPWHEQFF. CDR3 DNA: TGTGCCAGCAGCGGAGCAGGTACCCCGTGGCATGAGCAGTTCTTC.